A single sample is the source of the 14 T cell receptor beta chains below, sequenced in a study of cytomegalovirus exposure and HLA in healthy donors. The primer mix had 60 Vbeta and 13 Jbeta primers. Profiling relied on immunoSEQ multiplex PCR, and the TCRdb table lists in-frame clones only, not all of them. The table has 120,000 or so clones, about 80% seen once; the top ten hold about 8.9%. The specimen sequenced was PBMCs. Source of these receptors: a man between 25 and 39 years old in good health and CMV-seropositive.

This chain joins TRBV6-1 and TRBJ1-6, with TRBD1 as a possible D gene (5 bases). In germline, CDR1 is MNHNS, CDR2 SASEGT. V was trimmed by 3 bases and J by 11 bases, leaving 17 bases between them. This CDR3 region has 15 residues. CDR3 in DNA: TGTGCCAGCAGTGACGCGGACGGCCCGGGGGCACCCCTCCACTTT. Translated: CASSDADGPGAPLHF.

This clone appeared a few times. V usage is TRBV10-3 and J usage is TRBJ2-7; perhaps TRBD2 as D (5 bases). V was trimmed by 3 bases and J by 7 bases, leaving 10 bases between them. This CDR3 comprises 12 residues. The V gene's germline CDR1 is ENHRY and CDR2 SYGVKD. This CDR3 reads CAISDEPGEQYF. CDR3 nucleotide sequence: TGTGCCATCAGTGATGAGCCGGGAGAGCAGTACTTC.

This chain connects TRBV7-3 to TRBJ2-3; a weak D match, TRBD1 (6 bases). The V gene lost 5 bases and the J gene lost 0 bases, with 12 bases spanning the gap. There are 15 residues in the CDR3. Germline-derived CDR1 and CDR2 are SGHTA and FQGTGA. DNA of the CDR3: TGTGCCAGCAGCCCTTTGACAGGTAGCACAGATACGCAGTATTTT. Translated: CASSPLTGSTDTQYF. Filled out from reference TRBV7-3 and TRBJ2-3, the complete variable domain reads GAGVSQTPSNKVTEKGKYVELRCDPISGHTALYWYRQSLGQGPEFLIYFQGTGAADDSGLPNDRFFAVRPEGSVSTLKIQRTERGDSAVYLCASSPLTGSTDTQYFGPGTRLTVL.

This clone was picked up a small number of times. The CDR3 region has the DNA TGTGCCAGTAGTACACAACGACAGGGGATTGATGAAAAACTGTTTTTT. Translating it yields CASSTQRQGIDEKLFF. V is TRBV19 and J is TRBJ1-4, with TRBD1 matching 8 bases. Germline V gives CDR1 LNHDA, CDR2 SQIVND (reference sequence). The ends lost 4 bases at V and 6 bases at J; junction bases unmatched: 10. This CDR3 has 16 amino acids.

This clone was detected once. The chain carries TRBV30 and TRBJ1-3; 7 bases are a match to TRBD1. V was pared by 0 bases and J by 1 base, with 9 bases of the junction left unmatched. The germline V gene encodes CDR1 GTSNPN and CDR2 SVGIG (reference sequence). The CDR3 covers 17 residues. CDR3 sequence reads: CAWSVGTGVFSGNTIYF. The DNA for the CDR3 is TGTGCCTGGAGTGTTGGTACAGGGGTATTTTCTGGAAACACCATATATTTT.

The rearrangement uses TRBV2 and TRBJ1-2; 9 nucleotides agree with TRBD1. This CDR3 contains 15 residues. Germline V gene data show CDR1 as SNHLY and CDR2 as FYNNEI. Losses at the gene ends were 2 bases for V and 0 bases for J; bases not matched to a gene: 1. CDR3 residues: CASSETGGANYGYTF. CDR3 DNA sequence: TGTGCCAGCAGTGAAACAGGGGGCGCTAACTATGGCTACACCTTC.

V gene TRBV6-6 combines with J gene TRBJ2-7, with D maybe TRBD2 (6 bases). The V gene's germline CDR1 is MNHNY and CDR2 SVGAGI (reference sequence). Trimming cost V 1 base and J 6 bases, with 16 bases left between them. This CDR3 has 15 residues. CDR3: CASSYLTSGGREQYF. In DNA form, the CDR3 reads TGTGCCAGCAGTTACTTAACTTCCGGGGGACGCGAGCAGTACTTC.

This rearrangement joins TRBV18 to TRBJ2-3; no reliable D call. The germline gives CDR1 KGHSH, CDR2 LQKENI. The CDR3 loop spans 14 amino acids. V lost 0 bases and J lost 2, with 6 bases in between. The CDR3 loop is CASSPPSFTDTQYF. CDR3 DNA: TGTGCCAGCTCACCACCAAGCTTCACAGATACGCAGTATTTT.

The chain has TRBV27 and TRBJ2-2, with 9 positions matching TRBD1. The germline gives CDR1 MNHEY, CDR2 SMNVEV (reference sequence). V was clipped by 4 bases and J by 5 bases; unmatched bases: 8. The CDR3 consists of 16 residues. The CDR3 DNA is TGTGCCAGCAGTTCCACAGGGGGCTGGGGAACCGGGGAGCTGTTTTTT. Translation gives CASSSTGGWGTGELFF.

This clone came up once. This sequence joins TRBV7-9 and TRBJ2-6; possible D gene TRBD1, 6 bases. This CDR3 is 17 amino acids long. Germline V gene data show CDR1 as SEHNR and CDR2 as FQNEAQ (reference sequence). Trimming left V 4 bases short and J 0 bases short, with 13 bases between. The CDR3: CASSSGTLISGANVLTF. The CDR3 nucleotides are TGTGCCAGCAGCTCGGGGACATTAATCTCTGGGGCCAACGTCCTGACTTTC. Full variable domain (rest looked up from reference TRBV7-9 and TRBJ2-6): DTGVSQNPRHKITKRGQNVTFRCDPISEHNRLYWYRQTLGQGPEFLTYFQNEAQLEKSRLLSDRFSAERPKGSFSTLEIQRTEQGDSAMYLCASSSGTLISGANVLTFGAGSRLTVL.

V is TRBV6-6 and J is TRBJ1-2; 10 bases line up with TRBD1. This CDR3 has 14 amino acids. V shed 1 base and J 7 bases; nucleotides not matched to a gene: 3. Germline V CDR1 and CDR2: MNHNY, SVGAGI (reference sequence). CDR3 protein: CASSYLGQGSGYTF. The CDR3 DNA is TGTGCCAGCAGTTACTTGGGACAGGGGTCTGGCTACACCTTC.

This clone was found a few times. This chain uses TRBV27 with TRBJ1-3, with TRBD1 identical over 7 bases. Germline CDR1 and CDR2: MNHEY and SMNVEV (reference sequence). Trimming took 0 bases from V and 6 from J; bases not matched to a gene: 5. The CDR3 sequence is 15 residues long. CDR3 sequence (DNA): TGTGCCAGCAGTTTATCGAGCAGGGGGTCAAACACCATATATTTT. It translates to CASSLSSRGSNTIYF.

This clone has more than one count but fewer than ten. The V and J genes are TRBV2 and TRBJ2-4; D perhaps matches TRBD2 (5 bases). This CDR3 comprises 13 residues. Germline lookup yields CDR1 SNHLY and CDR2 FYNNEI. V shed 4 bases and J shed 1 base, with 5 bases lying between them. The CDR3 DNA reads as TGTGCCAGCAGTGCGGGGGCCAAAAACATTCAGTACTTC. Amino acids: CASSAGAKNIQYF.

The V call is TRBV10-3, the J call TRBJ1-5; D gene unclear. V was pared by 0 bases and J by 5 bases, with 11 bases between. The CDR3 has 15 residues. The V gene's germline CDR1 is ENHRY and CDR2 SYGVKD. The CDR3 loop reads CAISESVAIYQPQHF. Here the CDR3 DNA reads TGTGCCATCAGTGAGTCGGTGGCAATCTATCAGCCCCAGCATTTT.